Below, 2 T cell receptor beta chains from the same sample are listed, as sequenced in a study of blood T cell repertoires in COVID-19. Repertoires were generated with immunoSEQ multiplex PCR, while TCRdb's copy carries only in-frame clones and drops some. Of tens of thousands of clones detected, approximately 88% appear once; the ten largest clones hold 3% to 4%. The source material was peripheral blood. The receptors were gathered from a woman in her 70s with acute or convalescent COVID-19.

The chain's CDR3 is CASSSYYARGGNSPLHF. In nucleotides, the CDR3 is TGTGCCAGCAGCTCCTACTACGCGAGGGGGGGAAATTCACCCCTCCACTTT. This chain uses TRBV7-9 with TRBJ1-6; D is possibly TRBD1 (6 bases). V shed 4 bases and J shed 7 bases, with 20 bases lying between them. The CDR3 extends over 17 amino acids. Germline V lookup: CDR1 SEHNR, CDR2 FQNEAQ (reference sequence).

The rearrangement links TRBV6-5 to TRBJ2-3; D is perhaps TRBD1 (6 bases). V was shortened by 6 bases and J by 4 bases, with 17 bases between the two germline ends. The CDR3 consists of 15 residues. Germline loops: CDR1 MNHEY, CDR2 SVGAGI. CDR3 sequence (DNA): TGTGCCAGCAGCCAGGGGACGCTCTTCGCAGATACGCAGTATTTT. Amino acids: CASSQGTLFADTQYF.